These 15 T cell receptor beta chains were all obtained from the same sample, sequenced in a study of shared clonotypes between healthy human individuals (dated by TCRdb to 2018 to 2020). To prepare the library, the immunoSEQ multiplex PCR assay was applied. The immuneACCESS repertoire file appears here via TCRdb, limited to in-frame rearrangements. These files lack a portion of the clones; in checked studies, under half of the deficit traces to unresolved V genes, and the cause of the others is not known. The sample table holds around 2.5 million clones, of which roughly 93% were seen once. Approximately 0.37% of the sample lies in the top ten. Sequencing was done on a sample of naive CD4+ T cells from PBMCs. Read against the paper, the sample's cell subset or site label means: CD45RA+ positively selected. These receptors were collected from a man aged 18-30 years in good health. Some clones in this sample may be carry-over from other donors' samples.

Concerning this clone: Other nucleotide sequences in the sample specify the same CDR3. This rearrangement joins TRBV28 to TRBJ1-2; 9 bases align to TRBD1. The CDR3 runs to 13 residues. Per the germline V gene, CDR1 is MDHEN and CDR2 is SYDVKM. V lost 5 bases and J lost 5; bases outside the gene matches: 3. The CDR3 DNA reads TGTGCCAGCAGTCTAGGACAGGGGTATGGCTACACCTTC. Translated: CASSLGQGYGYTF.

This clone was counted between two and nine times. V is TRBV28 and J is TRBJ1-1; D uncertain. The CDR3 totals 14 residues. CDR1 is MDHEN and CDR2 is SYDVKM in the germline V gene. V was trimmed by 6 bases and J by 4 bases, leaving 15 bases between them. CDR3 protein: CASSLGGLITEAFF. The CDR3 bases are TGTGCCAGCAGCCTAGGCGGCTTGATCACTGAAGCTTTCTTT.

The CDR3 is CASSEGETDILNPEAFF. CDR3 nucleotide sequence: TGTGCCAGCAGTGAGGGGGAGACGGACATCCTGAATCCTGAAGCTTTCTTT. The rearrangement links TRBV25-1 to TRBJ1-1, with D possibly matching TRBD1 (5 bases). V dropped 3 bases and J dropped 6 bases, with 23 bases sitting between them. The CDR3 covers 17 residues. Germline V gene data show CDR1 as MGHDK and CDR2 as SYGVNS.

CDR3 DNA: TGTGCCAGCAGTTCCCCGGCAGGTCCTGAAGCTTTCTTT. This sequence encodes CASSSPAGPEAFF. This sequence joins TRBV28 and TRBJ1-1; no clear D. V was clipped by 4 bases and J by 6 bases, with 12 bases between them. CDR1 MDHEN and CDR2 SYDVKM come from the germline V gene. CDR3 length equals 13 residues. The full variable domain, with the rest looked up from reference TRBV28 and TRBJ1-1, is DVKVTQSSRYLVKRTGEKVFLECVQDMDHENMFWYRQDPGLGLRLIYFSYDVKMKEKGDIPEGYSVSREKKERFSLILESASTNQTSMYLCASSSPAGPEAFFGQGTRLTVV.

This chain connects TRBV19 to TRBJ1-1; unclear D gene. V was clipped by 6 bases and J by 3 bases, with 14 bases between them. There are 14 residues in the CDR3. Germline assignment: CDR1 LNHDA and CDR2 SQIVND (reference sequence). The CDR3 DNA reads as TGTGCCAGTAGACAGAGGCTAAGGGACACTGAAGCTTTCTTT. Protein: CASRQRLRDTEAFF.

V and J are TRBV4-3 and TRBJ2-7; the match to TRBD1 covers 10 bases. The CDR3 totals 15 residues. The trim removed 0 bases at V and 4 bases at J, leaving 3 bases unmatched. Germline V gene sequence: CDR1 LGHNA, CDR2 YSLEER. The CDR3 loop is CASSQEGTGEYEQYF. Here the CDR3 DNA reads TGCGCCAGCAGCCAAGAGGGGACAGGGGAATACGAGCAGTACTTC.

The chain is built from TRBV25-1 and TRBJ2-7, with no clear D. The CDR3 consists of 12 residues. From germline, CDR1 is MGHDK and CDR2 SYGVNS. V lost 4 bases and J 3 bases, leaving 7 bases between the germline ends. The CDR3 here is CASSGANYEQYF. CDR3 DNA sequence: TGTGCCAGCAGTGGGGCTAACTACGAGCAGTACTTC.

This clone was seen only once. The chain links TRBV5-1 to TRBJ2-1; 7 bases align to TRBD1. CDR1 is SGHRS and CDR2 is YFSETQ in the germline V gene. V lost 1 base, J lost 6 bases, and 10 bases stayed unmatched. CDR3 length: 16 amino acids. This CDR3 is CASSLRLGQQGNEQFF. DNA of the CDR3: TGCGCCAGCAGCTTGAGACTGGGACAGCAGGGCAATGAGCAGTTCTTC.

This clone was found once. The chain uses TRBV11-2 and TRBJ2-5; 9 nucleotides match TRBD2. Trimming removed 5 bases from V and 1 base from J; junction bases left unmatched: 11. In germline, CDR1 is SGHAT, CDR2 FQNNGV. This CDR3 is 17 amino acids long. The CDR3 loop reads CASSPPVGREGQETQYF. The CDR3 nucleotides are TGTGCCAGCAGCCCCCCGGTCGGGCGGGAGGGCCAAGAGACCCAGTACTTC. Full variable domain (remainder filled in from reference TRBV11-2 and TRBJ2-5): EAGVAQSPRYKIIEKRQSVAFWCNPISGHATLYWYQQILGQGPKLLIQFQNNGVVDDSQLPKDRFSAERLKGVDSTLKIQPAKLEDSAVYLCASSPPVGREGQETQYFGPGTRLLVL.

V usage is TRBV6-5 and J usage is TRBJ2-7; 9 bases line up with TRBD2. V gave up 4 bases and J gave up 3 bases; unmatched junction bases: 7. This CDR3 has 15 amino acids. In germline, CDR1 is MNHEY, CDR2 SVGAGI. CDR3 bases: TGTGCCAGCAGTTCCTCAGGACTAGCGTACTACGAGCAGTACTTC. Its translation is CASSSSGLAYYEQYF.

This clone was counted only a few times. The chain recombines TRBV28 with TRBJ1-2; D is unclear. CDR1 MDHEN and CDR2 SYDVKM come from the germline V gene. CDR3 size: 13 residues. The V and J ends lost 6 bases and 4 bases respectively, with 12 bases between them. The CDR3 DNA reads TGTGCCAGCAGCCTCGCCGGTTCCTATGGCTACACCTTC. Its protein is CASSLAGSYGYTF.

The chain carries TRBV5-6 and TRBJ2-5; D unclear. Germline loops: CDR1 SGHDT, CDR2 YYEEEE. The CDR3 has 13 residues. V was cut by 5 bases and J by 5 bases, with 13 bases left in between. CDR3 protein: CASSRDIGETQYF. CDR3 nucleotides: TGTGCCAGCAGTCGAGACATAGGGGAGACCCAGTACTTC.

This CDR3 is CASSAGGGDGYTF. The CDR3 bases are TGTGCCAGCTCAGCCGGGGGGGGCGATGGCTACACCTTC. The chain couples TRBV18 to TRBJ1-2; maybe TRBD1 (6 bases). V was shortened by 5 bases and J by 6 bases, with 13 bases between the two germline ends. This CDR3 has 13 residues. CDR1 and CDR2 (germline): KGHSH, LQKENI.

The chain has TRBV23-1 and TRBJ2-2, with 8 bases aligning to TRBD1. TRBV23-1 is annotated as an ORF whose role is uncertain. The CDR3 is 15 amino acids. With V trimmed by 3 bases and J by 5 bases, 5 bases remained unmatched. The CDR3 bases are TGCGCCAGCAGTCAGGACAGGGACGGTACCGGGGAGCTGTTTTTT. This encodes CASSQDRDGTGELFF.

The rearrangement links TRBV5-1 to TRBJ2-5, with TRBD2 matching 10 bases. This CDR3 spans 15 amino acids. The ends lost 6 bases at V and 1 base at J; junction bases unmatched: 6. CDR1 is SGHRS and CDR2 is YFSETQ in the germline V gene. DNA for the CDR3: TGCGCCAGCACTTGGACTAGCGGCCCCCAAGAGACCCAGTACTTC. This codes for CASTWTSGPQETQYF.